This entry lists 9 T cell receptor beta chains sequenced from one sample in a study of shared clonotypes between healthy human individuals. The repertoire was sequenced with immunoSEQ multiplex PCR; TCRdb's copy has only in-frame clones and lacks some. The sample yields about 1,800,000 clones, over 85% seen once. Naive CD8 isolation took CD45RO-negative cells positively selected for CCR7 and excluded terminally differentiated effector memory CD45RA+ cells. Specimen: naive CD8+ T cells sorted from blood. The receptors derive from a man aged 18 to 30 in good health.

The chain couples TRBV4-3 to TRBJ2-7, with TRBD1 matching 7 bases. Unmatched junction bases numbered 9, after V lost 3 bases and J lost 4 bases. This CDR3 is 15 amino acids long. The germline V gene has CDR1 LGHNA and CDR2 YSLEER. The CDR3 DNA sequence: TGCGCCAGCAGCCAGACGACAGGGAATCTGTACGAGCAGTACTTC. Its protein is CASSQTTGNLYEQYF.

J is TRBJ1-3 and V is TRBV2, with 9 bases aligning to TRBD1. The V and J ends lost 5 bases and 4 bases, in that order; junction bases with no gene match: 3. The CDR3 extends over 14 amino acids. Germline loops: CDR1 SNHLY, CDR2 FYNNEI. Here the CDR3 DNA reads TGTGCCAGCAGTTTCGGGACAGGGGGAAACACCATATATTTT. It is translated as CASSFGTGGNTIYF. Drawing the rest from reference TRBV2 and TRBJ1-3, the complete variable domain is EPEVTQTPSHQVTQMGQEVILRCVPISNHLYFYWYRQILGQKVEFLVSFYNNEISEKSEIFDDQFSVERPDGSNFTLKIRSTKLEDSAMYFCASSFGTGGNTIYFGEGSWLTVV.

As regards this clone: Other DNA sequences from this sample encode an identical CDR3 as well. CDR3 protein: CASSQDRTSGYNEQFF. CDR3 bases: TGCGCCAGCAGCCAAGATAGGACTAGCGGATACAATGAGCAGTTCTTC. The J gene is TRBJ2-1, the V gene TRBV4-3, with 10 bases matching TRBD2. The J segment lost 4 bases and the V segment lost 0 bases, leaving 3 bases of the junction unmatched. Germline V gene data show CDR1 as LGHNA and CDR2 as YSLEER. This CDR3 is 16 amino acids long.

The chain uses TRBV5-1 and TRBJ2-1; TRBD1 agrees at 10 bases. With V trimmed by 2 bases and J by 5 bases, 4 bases remained unmatched. The CDR3 totals 15 residues. Germline-derived CDR1 and CDR2 are SGHRS and YFSETQ. CDR3 residues: CASSLDRGRDNEQFF. The CDR3 DNA reads as TGCGCCAGCAGCTTAGACAGGGGGCGGGACAATGAGCAGTTCTTC.

The CDR3 protein is CASSYLRELTEAFF. The CDR3 nucleotides are TGTGCCAGCAGTTACTTGAGAGAACTGACTGAAGCTTTCTTT. The chain carries TRBV6-5 and TRBJ1-1; no clear D. This CDR3 comprises 14 residues. Germline CDR1 is MNHEY and CDR2 is SVGAGI. Trimming took 1 base from V and 5 from J, leaving 11 bases between them.

V usage is TRBV5-4 and J usage is TRBJ2-1; D perhaps matches TRBD2 (6 bases). Trimming removed 4 bases from V and 10 bases from J, with 12 bases in between. Germline V gene data show CDR1 as SGHNT and CDR2 as YYREEE (reference sequence). The CDR3 runs to 12 residues. The CDR3: CASSRDSLEQFF. CDR3 sequence (DNA): TGTGCCAGCAGCCGGGACTCCTTAGAGCAGTTCTTC.

The chain combines TRBV6-1 with TRBJ2-7; D unresolved. This CDR3 has 12 amino acids. V was trimmed by 8 bases and J by 3 bases, leaving 11 bases between them. Per germline, CDR1 MNHNS and CDR2 SASEGT. Here the CDR3 reads CASSHKNYEQYF. CDR3 DNA: TGTGCCAGCTCACACAAAAACTACGAGCAGTACTTC.

The rearrangement joins TRBV10-3 to TRBJ2-3, with D maybe TRBD1 (6 bases). The germline V gene has CDR1 ENHRY and CDR2 SYGVKD. This CDR3 is 13 amino acids long. With 5 bases removed from V and 3 bases from J, the gap between germline ends came to 9 bases. The CDR3 coding sequence is TGTGCCATCAGTTTAGACAGGACAGATACGCAGTATTTT. Protein sequence: CAISLDRTDTQYF.

V gene TRBV29-1 combines with J gene TRBJ2-4; D call uncertain. The CDR3 contains 11 residues. CDR1 and CDR2 (germline): SQVTM, ANQGSEA. V shed 4 bases and J shed 8 bases, with 9 bases lying between them. The CDR3 is CSVVVVDIQYF. DNA for the CDR3: TGCAGCGTTGTCGTTGTGGACATTCAGTACTTC.